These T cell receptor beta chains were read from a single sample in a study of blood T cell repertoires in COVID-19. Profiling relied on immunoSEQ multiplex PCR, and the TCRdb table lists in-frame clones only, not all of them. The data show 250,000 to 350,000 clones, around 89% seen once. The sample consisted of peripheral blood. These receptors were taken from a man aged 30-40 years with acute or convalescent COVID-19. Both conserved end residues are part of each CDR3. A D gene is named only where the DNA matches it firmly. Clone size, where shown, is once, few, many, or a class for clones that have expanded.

DNA: TGTGCCAGCAGTTACTCCGCCTCGGGGGGAGAGACCCAGTACTTC; CDR3: CASSYSASGGETQYF; length: 15; J: TRBJ2-5; size: NA; V: TRBV6-2/TRBV6-3; D: TRBD2
DNA: TGTGCCAGCAGCAGTTATAGCTCAGGGAACTATGGCTACACCTTC; CDR3: CASSSYSSGNYGYTF; length: 15; J: TRBJ1-2; size: NA; V: TRBV6-5; D: NA
DNA: TGTGCCAGCAGTTACAGGGAGGGGGAGACCCAGTACTTC; CDR3: CASSYREGETQYF; length: 13; J: TRBJ2-5; size: few; V: TRBV27; D: NA
DNA: TGTGCCAGCAGCCGAACTTTAAGCGGGGGGGGCATGGAGACCCAGTACTTC; CDR3: CASSRTLSGGGMETQYF; length: 17; J: TRBJ2-5; size: NA; V: TRBV3-1/TRBV3-2; D: TRBD2
DNA: TGTGCCAGCAGTGCCGCCGGTCCAGATACGCAGTATTTT; CDR3: CASSAAGPDTQYF; length: 13; J: TRBJ2-3; size: NA; V: TRBV12-3/TRBV12-4; D: NA
DNA: TGTGCCAGCAGTTTATCTTACGCGGCTTTCTTT; CDR3: CASSLSYAAFF; length: 11; J: TRBJ1-1; size: once; V: TRBV28; D: NA
DNA: TGTGCCAGTCTCCCTCGGAGTGACAGGGCCACCGGGGAGCTGTTTTTT; CDR3: CASLPRSDRATGELFF; length: 16; J: TRBJ2-2; size: NA; V: TRBV19; D: TRBD1
DNA: TGTGCCAGTAGTACCGAGACAGGGGGCGTTGGCGGCTACACCTTC; CDR3: CASSTETGGVGGYTF; length: 15; J: TRBJ1-2; size: NA; V: TRBV19; D: TRBD1
DNA: TGCAGCGTTGAGCTAGCGGGAGGGTGGAATGAGCAGTTCTTC; CDR3: CSVELAGGWNEQFF; length: 14; J: TRBJ2-1; size: NA; V: TRBV29-1; D: TRBD2
DNA: TGTGCCAGCAGCCAAGATTTCCAGGAACGGGAGACCCAGTACTTC; CDR3: CASSQDFQERETQYF; length: 15; J: TRBJ2-5; size: NA; V: TRBV3-1/TRBV3-2; D: NA
DNA: TGTGCCAGCAGTTCGACAGGGTATTCACCCCTCCACTTT; CDR3: CASSSTGYSPLHF; length: 13; J: TRBJ1-6; size: NA; V: TRBV6-2/TRBV6-3; D: TRBD1
DNA: TGTGCCAGTAGTGGGTTGGTAGCGGGGGGCCGGAGCACAGATACGCAGTATTTT; CDR3: CASSGLVAGGRSTDTQYF; length: 18; J: TRBJ2-3; size: once; V: TRBV19; D: TRBD2
DNA: TGTGCCAGCAGCCTACAGGGCTCCTACGAGCAGTACTTC; CDR3: CASSLQGSYEQYF; length: 13; J: TRBJ2-7; size: NA; V: TRBV12-3/TRBV12-4; D: NA
DNA: TGTGCCAGCAGCTTAGGGGGACAGGGGCTGGAGACCCAGTACTTC; CDR3: CASSLGGQGLETQYF; length: 15; J: TRBJ2-5; size: NA; V: TRBV11-3; D: TRBD1
DNA: TGTGCCAGTACGTTCAGCTCCTATAATTCACCCCTCCACTTT; CDR3: CASTFSSYNSPLHF; length: 14; J: TRBJ1-6; size: NA; V: TRBV19; D: NA
DNA: TGTGCCAGCAGCTTAGTTCTCAACCTACCGAACACCGGGGAGCTGTTTTTT; CDR3: CASSLVLNLPNTGELFF; length: 17; J: TRBJ2-2; size: NA; V: TRBV7-9; D: NA